These 30 T cell receptor beta chains originate from one sample sequenced in a study of a mutant IDH1 vaccine in newly diagnosed glioma. The antigens of these receptors remain unknown. Specified time point: week 35, safety follow-up. Doses consisted of 300 ug of mutant IDH1 20-mer peptide each, paired with topical imiquimod. Produced via immunoSEQ multiplex PCR; TCRdb's table is partial and in-frame only. Of some 42,000 clones in the sample, approximately 80% were seen once. Specimen: PBMCs, collected from a glioma patient whose treatment included an IDH1 peptide vaccine. The receptors come from a woman between 45 and 65 years old with glioma.

The CDR3, as DNA: TGTGCCAGCAGCGTGGGACAAAGCTTGCTGGGGGCCTCCTACGAGCAGTACTTC. Translation gives CASSVGQSLLGASYEQYF. The chain is built from TRBV9 and TRBJ2-7, with D perhaps TRBD1 (6 bases). Germline-derived CDR1 and CDR2 are SGDLS and YYNGEE. The CDR3 extends over 18 amino acids. V was cut by 2 bases and J by 0 bases, with 21 bases left in between. Drawing the rest from reference TRBV9 and TRBJ2-7, the complete variable domain is DSGVTQTPKHLITATGQRVTLRCSPRSGDLSVYWYQQSLDQGLQFLIQYYNGEERAKGNILERFSAQQFPDLHSELNLSSLELGDSALYFCASSVGQSLLGASYEQYFGPGTRLTVT.

The chain combines TRBV7-9 with TRBJ1-1; 9 bases match TRBD1. The germline gives CDR1 SEHNR, CDR2 FQNEAQ (reference sequence). The CDR3 loop spans 15 amino acids. V shed 4 bases and J 0 bases; nucleotides not matched to a gene: 3. CDR3 DNA: TGTGCCAGCAGCTCGGGACAGGGTATGAACACTGAAGCTTTCTTT. Amino acid sequence: CASSSGQGMNTEAFF.

The chain recombines TRBV19 with TRBJ1-1; D ambiguous. Germline CDR1 is LNHDA and CDR2 is SQIVND (reference sequence). The CDR3 is 12 amino acids. V lost 8 bases, J lost 1 base, and 8 bases lay in between. Here the CDR3 reads CASGVGNTEAFF. The CDR3 region has the DNA TGTGCCAGTGGGGTGGGGAACACTGAAGCTTTCTTT.

The CDR3 loop is CASRGQGGGEQYF. The CDR3 region has the DNA TGTGCCAGCAGGGGACAGGGGGGTGGCGAGCAGTACTTC. This chain joins TRBV6-1 and TRBJ2-7, with TRBD1 matching over 11 bases. Germline V gene lookup returns CDR1 MNHNS and CDR2 SASEGT. CDR3 length: 13 residues. J gave up 6 bases and V 6 bases, and 4 bases lay outside the gene matches.

This clone was found a few times. The chain combines TRBV4-3 with TRBJ2-1; possibly TRBD1 for D (6 bases). V lost 0 bases and J lost 0, with 9 bases in between. Looked up from germline, CDR1 is LGHNA and CDR2 is YSLEER. This CDR3 contains 16 residues. CDR3 bases: TGCGCCAGCAGCCAAGAAACACAGGGCTCCTACAATGAGCAGTTCTTC. It specifies CASSQETQGSYNEQFF.

This chain connects TRBV6-5 to TRBJ2-7; perhaps TRBD1 as D (5 bases). Germline V gene lookup returns CDR1 MNHEY and CDR2 SVGAGI. Trimming left V 0 bases short and J 6 bases short, with 15 bases between. The CDR3 loop spans 15 amino acids. Here the CDR3 reads CASSYSRQLVAEQYF. The CDR3 nucleotides read TGTGCCAGCAGTTACTCGAGACAGCTTGTGGCCGAGCAGTACTTC.

This clone came up once. The chain couples TRBV12-5 to TRBJ1-1; D possibly corresponds to TRBD1 (5 bases). This CDR3 spans 14 amino acids. Per germline, CDR1 LGHNT and CDR2 FRNRAP. The V end lost 6 bases, the J end lost 6 bases, and 17 bases lay between the germline ends. This CDR3 reads CASGLGGVRAEAFF. In DNA, the CDR3 is TGTGCTAGTGGCCTCGGGGGGGTTCGGGCTGAAGCTTTCTTT.

This chain joins TRBV10-3 and TRBJ2-1; D uncertain. V was shortened by 2 bases and J by 5 bases, with 4 bases between the two germline ends. The V gene's germline CDR1 is ENHRY and CDR2 SYGVKD. The CDR3 runs 12 residues. DNA of the CDR3: TGTGCCATCAGTGAGGAGGACAATGAGCAGTTCTTC. As protein: CAISEEDNEQFF.

The chain employs TRBV7-9 and TRBJ1-3; D might be TRBD1 (5 bases). In germline, CDR1 is SEHNR, CDR2 FQNEAQ (reference sequence). Between the trimmed V and J ends, which lost 5 bases and 0 bases, there was a span of 8 bases. CDR3 length equals 14 residues. In DNA form, the CDR3 reads TGTGCCAGCAGCCACAGGCTCTCTGGAAACACCATATATTTT. It specifies CASSHRLSGNTIYF.

J is TRBJ2-7 and V is TRBV6-6; a weak D match, TRBD2 (5 bases). Germline CDR1 and CDR2: MNHNY and SVGAGI (reference sequence). Trimming pared 0 bases from V and 5 bases from J, leaving 11 bases between. The CDR3 consists of 14 residues. As DNA, the CDR3 is TGTGCCAGCAGTTACTCGGACGGGGATGACGAGCAGTACTTC. It specifies CASSYSDGDDEQYF.

This clone was recorded a few times. The rearrangement joins TRBV9 to TRBJ1-1, with unresolved D. The CDR3 is 14 residues long. V lost 4 bases and J lost 0, with 10 bases in between. CDR1 SGDLS and CDR2 YYNGEE come from the germline V gene. CDR3 coding DNA: TGTGCCAGCAGCCCCGACGGAGTGAACACTGAAGCTTTCTTT. Protein product: CASSPDGVNTEAFF.

This clone appeared a few times. The rearrangement uses TRBV19 and TRBJ1-5, with TRBD1 as a possible D gene (6 bases). Germline V gene lookup returns CDR1 LNHDA and CDR2 SQIVND (reference sequence). The CDR3 extends over 14 amino acids. V lost 5 bases and J lost 2, with 10 bases in between. CDR3 region: CASSYSGGNQPQHF. CDR3 sequence (DNA): TGTGCCAGTAGTTACTCAGGGGGCAATCAGCCCCAGCATTTT.

This sequence joins TRBV23-1 and TRBJ1-2; the D gene is possibly TRBD1 (5 bases). TRBV23-1 is assigned to the ORF class and has an uncertain function. This CDR3 is 12 amino acids long. V lost 6 bases to trimming and J lost 6 bases, with 11 bases between them. CDR3 protein: CASRKGCDGYTF. The CDR3 DNA reads TGCGCCAGCAGGAAGGGGTGCGATGGCTACACCTTC.

The chain carries TRBV6-1 and TRBJ1-3, with TRBD1 as a possible D gene (6 bases). Trimming shortened V by 5 bases and J by 4 bases, and 9 bases separated the two germline ends. Germline assignment: CDR1 MNHNS and CDR2 SASEGT. CDR3 length equals 13 residues. Here the CDR3 reads CASSWTVGNTIYF. DNA of the CDR3: TGTGCCAGCAGTTGGACAGTAGGAAACACCATATATTTT.

This chain joins TRBV2 and TRBJ1-1; D is unclear. The germline V gene encodes CDR1 SNHLY and CDR2 FYNNEI. This CDR3 has 13 residues. V was pared by 6 bases and J by 0 bases, with 8 bases between. The CDR3 is CASSLTMNTEAFF. The CDR3 DNA sequence: TGTGCCAGCAGCCTAACCATGAACACTGAAGCTTTCTTT. Supplemented by reference TRBV2 and TRBJ1-1, the full variable domain reads EPEVTQTPSHQVTQMGQEVILRCVPISNHLYFYWYRQILGQKVEFLVSFYNNEISEKSEIFDDQFSVERPDGSNFTLKIRSTKLEDSAMYFCASSLTMNTEAFFGQGTRLTVV.

The J gene is TRBJ1-2, the V gene TRBV6-4; 8 bases line up with TRBD1. The trim removed 2 bases at V and 7 bases at J, leaving 3 bases unmatched. This CDR3 contains 13 residues. The germline gives CDR1 MRHNA, CDR2 SNTAGT. Here the CDR3 DNA reads TGTGCCAGCAGTGACCAGGGGGCTGGTGGCTACACCTTC. Translation: CASSDQGAGGYTF.

V usage is TRBV5-1 and J usage is TRBJ1-2; D is ambiguous. This CDR3 region has 11 residues. Germline-derived CDR1 and CDR2 are SGHRS and YFSETQ. V dropped 3 bases and J dropped 9 bases, with 9 bases sitting between them. The CDR3 DNA follows: TGCGCCAGCAGCTCCGACCTAAGCTACACCTTC. It specifies CASSSDLSYTF.

This rearrangement joins TRBV5-4 to TRBJ2-7; D is perhaps TRBD1 (7 bases). This CDR3 has 15 amino acids. Per the germline V gene, CDR1 is SGHNT and CDR2 is YYREEE (reference sequence). Between the trimmed V and J ends, which lost 0 bases and 2 bases, there was a span of 12 bases. This chain's CDR3 is CASSLAGRGAYEQYF. The CDR3 nucleotides read TGTGCCAGCAGCTTGGCCGGCAGGGGGGCCTACGAGCAGTACTTC.

This clone showed up just a few times. The gene calls are TRBV28 and TRBJ1-5; no firm D call. Germline CDR1 and CDR2: MDHEN and SYDVKM. The CDR3 extends over 12 amino acids. V was shortened by 1 base and J by 6 bases, with 4 bases between the two germline ends. CDR3 coding DNA: TGTGCCAGCAGTTTATTCCCTCAGCCCCAGCATTTT. Protein product: CASSLFPQPQHF.

The genes are TRBV29-1 and TRBJ2-3; TRBD2 matches 8 bases. V lost 8 bases to trimming and J lost 4 bases; unmatched junction nucleotides: 8. Per germline, CDR1 SQVTM and CDR2 ANQGSEA. The CDR3 loop spans 13 amino acids. The CDR3: CSTGGQGADTQYF. The DNA for the CDR3 is TGCAGCACGGGAGGGCAGGGAGCAGATACGCAGTATTTT.

The sample holds a few counts of this clone. The DNA for the CDR3 is TGTGCCAGCAGTTACTCCGGGATCCTGAACACTGAAGCTTTCTTT. This translates into CASSYSGILNTEAFF. V is TRBV6-5 and J is TRBJ1-1; D is unclear. Trimming cost V 0 bases and J 0 bases, with 8 bases left between them. The CDR3 covers 15 residues. Germline CDR1 MNHEY, CDR2 SVGAGI.

This chain joins TRBV19 and TRBJ2-7; D is ambiguous. The CDR3 is 13 residues long. The germline CDR1 and CDR2 sequences are LNHDA and SQIVND (reference sequence). Trimming removed 1 base from V and 3 bases from J, with 7 bases in between. In nucleotides, the CDR3 is TGTGCCAGTAGTATAGGAACAGACTACGAGCAGTACTTC. Translated, it gives CASSIGTDYEQYF.

V usage is TRBV6-4 and J usage is TRBJ2-3; TRBD2 might be the D (6 bases). The CDR3 has 12 amino acids. V lost 7 bases and J 3 bases, leaving 8 bases between the germline ends. Germline lookup yields CDR1 MRHNA and CDR2 SNTAGT. The CDR3 loop reads CASKGTTDTQYF. The CDR3 DNA reads TGTGCCAGCAAAGGGACTACAGATACGCAGTATTTT.

In this sample, this clone turned up once. V usage is TRBV6-1 and J usage is TRBJ1-5; 12 positions agree with TRBD1. Germline V CDR1 and CDR2: MNHNS, SASEGT. The trim removed 9 bases at V and 6 bases at J, leaving 3 bases unmatched. The CDR3 consists of 13 residues. The CDR3 loop reads CARGQGAGQPQHF. In DNA form, the CDR3 reads TGTGCCAGGGGACAGGGGGCGGGTCAGCCCCAGCATTTT.

The chain recombines TRBV5-1 with TRBJ2-5; 16 nucleotides match TRBD2. The CDR3 sequence is 15 residues long. The J segment lost 3 bases and the V segment lost 7 bases, leaving 3 bases of the junction unmatched. The germline V gene has CDR1 SGHRS and CDR2 YFSETQ. The CDR3 sequence: CASGTSGGAKETQYF. The CDR3 DNA sequence: TGCGCCAGCGGGACTAGCGGGGGGGCTAAAGAGACCCAGTACTTC.

The rearrangement links TRBV27 to TRBJ2-3; D is undetermined. V lost 5 bases, J lost 0 bases, and 0 bases lay in between. CDR3 length equals 11 residues. The germline V gene encodes CDR1 MNHEY and CDR2 SMNVEV (reference sequence). The CDR3 DNA reads as TGTGCCAGCAGTAGCACAGATACGCAGTATTTT. It translates to CASSSTDTQYF.

The CDR3 protein is CASSQARGVNQPQHF. CDR3 coding DNA: TGCGCCAGCAGCCAAGCACGGGGGGTTAATCAGCCCCAGCATTTT. The chain recombines TRBV4-3 with TRBJ1-5, with D possibly being TRBD1 (5 bases). Germline CDR1 is LGHNA and CDR2 is YSLEER. The length of the CDR3 is 15 residues. The V gene lost 1 base and the J gene lost 4 bases, with 11 bases spanning the gap.

The V and J genes are TRBV4-1 and TRBJ1-2; D remains unclear. This CDR3 contains 14 residues. V shed 1 base and J shed 2 bases, with 8 bases lying between them. The V gene's germline CDR1 is MGHRA and CDR2 YSYEKL. The CDR3 loop reads CASSQALANYGYTF. The DNA of the CDR3 is TGCGCCAGCAGCCAAGCTCTTGCAAACTATGGCTACACCTTC.

J is TRBJ2-3 and V is TRBV5-1, with TRBD2 matching over 9 bases. CDR3 size: 17 residues. Trimming cost V 0 bases and J 8 bases; bases outside gene matches: 13. CDR1 SGHRS and CDR2 YFSETQ come from the germline V gene. CDR3 loop: CASSLGFLRGGQGTQYF. The CDR3 DNA is TGCGCCAGCAGCTTGGGCTTCTTGCGGGGGGGCCAGGGTACGCAGTATTTT. The full variable domain, with the rest looked up from reference TRBV5-1 and TRBJ2-3, is KAGVTQTPRYLIKTRGQQVTLSCSPISGHRSVSWYQQTPGQGLQFLFEYFSETQRNKGNFPGRFSGRQFSNSRSEMNVSTLELGDSALYLCASSLGFLRGGQGTQYFGPGTRLTVL.

The chain recombines TRBV13 with TRBJ2-1, with D possibly being TRBD1 or TRBD2 (6 bases each). The CDR3 has 14 residues. Germline values: CDR1 PRHDT, CDR2 FYEKMQ (reference sequence). Trimming stripped 1 base from V and 8 bases from J, with 12 bases between. CDR3 in DNA: TGTGCCAGCAGCTTAGAAGGGGGGCTAGATGAGCAGTTCTTC. This encodes CASSLEGGLDEQFF.